The rows below give T cell receptor beta chains drawn from one sample of a study of T cell responses to AZD1222 COVID-19 vaccine. Some clones are missing from TCRdb's copy, which holds only in-frame ones; the method was immunoSEQ multiplex PCR. The sample records about 200,000 clones, more than 85% being singletons. The sequencing used peripheral blood, collected 28 days after the second AZD1222 dose. The receptors come from an adult who received the AZD1222 COVID-19 vaccine. CDR3s include the opening cysteine and the closing phenylalanine or tryptophan. Fields, in order: J gene, V gene, CDR3 protein.

J: TRBJ1-2; V: TRBV4-2; CDR3: CASSQEGAVQGYGYTF
J: TRBJ2-7; V: TRBV28; CDR3: CASSSGGDPRLYEQYF
J: TRBJ2-7; V: TRBV27; CDR3: CASRGTPGLAARSSYEQYF
J: TRBJ1-5; V: TRBV28; CDR3: CASSSGQGRINQPQHF
J: TRBJ1-2; V: TRBV19; CDR3: CASSHKLNYGYTF
J: TRBJ2-2; V: TRBV2; CDR3: CASTKRDRATGELFF
J: TRBJ2-5; V: TRBV15; CDR3: CATSRGSAEETQYF
J: TRBJ2-1; V: TRBV3-1/TRBV3-2; CDR3: CASSQDWASGSYNEQFF
J: TRBJ1-4; V: TRBV7-7; CDR3: CASSWSPTSKLFF
J: TRBJ1-5; V: TRBV3-1/TRBV3-2; CDR3: CASSQGNGGNQPQHF
J: TRBJ2-2; V: TRBV14; CDR3: CASSPQREYGELFF
J: TRBJ1-5; V: TRBV28; CDR3: CASRASNQPQHF
J: TRBJ2-1; V: TRBV30; CDR3: CAWRFGAYNEQFF
J: TRBJ2-1; V: TRBV9; CDR3: CASSEGLYNEQFF
J: TRBJ1-2; V: TRBV3-1/TRBV3-2; CDR3: CASSRPGQAYGYTF
J: TRBJ1-1; V: TRBV7-2; CDR3: CASSIGTAYTEAFF
J: TRBJ1-1; V: TRBV7-9; CDR3: CASSRDVEAFF
J: TRBJ1-4; V: TRBV5-8; CDR3: CASSRPDVLRFF
J: TRBJ2-7; V: TRBV5-1; CDR3: CASRVDTNYEQYF
J: TRBJ1-4; V: TRBV2; CDR3: CASSGGQGGEKLFF
J: TRBJ1-2; V: TRBV28; CDR3: CASSEGGSAYGYTF
J: TRBJ2-7; V: TRBV7-2; CDR3: CASSYSWIMAYEQYF
J: TRBJ1-5; V: TRBV28; CDR3: CASSPPGGQPQHF
J: TRBJ2-7; V: TRBV6-6; CDR3: CASSYSGFEQYF
J: TRBJ1-2; V: TRBV19; CDR3: CASSMGDRSYGYTF
J: TRBJ1-2; V: TRBV30; CDR3: CAWGIMNYGYTF
J: TRBJ2-7; V: TRBV6-5; CDR3: CASSPAYEQYF
J: TRBJ2-7; V: TRBV7-9; CDR3: CASSDLGGSGEQYF
J: TRBJ2-7; V: TRBV24-1; CDR3: CATSDPGTSGEQYF
J: TRBJ2-1; V: TRBV2; CDR3: CASEAPGLAGYNEQFF
J: TRBJ2-7; V: TRBV15; CDR3: CATSRGVAGALHEQYF
J: TRBJ2-1; V: TRBV28; CDR3: CASSLSRASSYNEQFF
J: TRBJ1-3; V: TRBV5-5; CDR3: CASSLQGSGNTIYF
J: TRBJ2-7; V: TRBV6-5; CDR3: CASSRYRDAYEQYF
J: TRBJ2-5; V: TRBV6-5; CDR3: CASFNVAGGETQYF
J: TRBJ2-1; V: TRBV4-1; CDR3: CASSQDRSSGLLNEQFF
J: TRBJ2-2; V: TRBV7-9; CDR3: CASSFRAGELFF
J: TRBJ2-5; V: TRBV7-3; CDR3: CASSIQGGSETQYF
J: TRBJ2-7; V: TRBV10-3; CDR3: CAIMDGYEQYF